The source of this TCR beta chain is a study of T cell repertoires in cytomegalovirus infection. Whole-study results and caveats: Across the ex vivo response, the dominant clonotypes were HLA-C-restricted CMV-specific TCR beta clonotypes.

The CDR3 sequence is 13 residues long. The V end was cut by 5 bases, the J end by 10 bases, with 14 bases between. Germline loops: CDR1 SGHTA, CDR2 FQGNSA. One entry per CDR3 protein results from TCRdb running MiXCR on the reads. The sample lists around 110,000 distinct CDR3 sequences; around 9.1% were seen once. At least ten counts were recorded for this clonotype. Its target is not known. The sequencing sample was made of PBMCs, sequenced either directly or after in vitro stimulation (not recorded which). The chain carries TRBV7-2 and TRBJ1-4; possible D gene TRBD1, 5 bases. The TCR was taken from a human donor in good health (CMV status not recorded). Some clones in this sample may be carry-over from other donors' samples. The CDR3 DNA is TGTGCCAGCAGCCTAGGGTCGGGGGTAAAACTGTTTTTT. Translation: CASSLGSGVKLFF.